The TCR beta chain described here comes from a study of CD39 and CD103 CD8 tumor-infiltrating T cells. Study background: Shown patients: HPV-positive HNSCC, HPV-negative HNSCC, ovarian cancer, melanoma. Points from the study as a whole: Top 30 DP CD8 TIL clonotypes covered roughly 55-86% of repertoire. Unlike DN TIL clonotypes, DP TIL clonotypes seldom appeared in blood.

This CDR3 spans 14 amino acids. J gave up 4 bases and V 5 bases, and 6 bases lay outside the gene matches. CDR1 LNHDA and CDR2 SQIVND come from the germline V gene (reference sequence). CD8 TILs were sorted as CD3+CD4-CD8+CD45RA-, split by CD39/CD103 into DN, SP, DP. The table came from immunoSEQ multiplex PCR; TCRdb's copy has only in-frame clones and leaves some out. The sample carries approximately 2,500 clones, approximately 78% recorded once. Notes on this clone: Antigen unknown.

Sequenced sample: CD39- CD103- CD8+ T cells sorted from the tumor. The subset here: CD103-CD39- double-negative CD45RA- CD8 T cells. This TCR was sampled from a human donor with head and neck squamous cell carcinoma. V is TRBV19 and J is TRBJ2-7; TRBD1 matches 9 bases. CDR3 in amino acids: CASSATGGIYEQYF. The CDR3, as DNA: TGTGCCAGTAGTGCGACAGGGGGAATTTACGAGCAGTACTTC.